This is a list of T cell receptor beta chains from one sample in a study of T cells in localized non-small cell lung cancer. Profiled with immunoSEQ multiplex PCR; TCRdb holds only in-frame clones, not every one. The sample lists under 45,000 clones, roughly four fifths occurring once. This specimen was PBMCs, taken before any cancer treatment. The receptors originated from a man aged 35-75 years with stage II lung adenocarcinoma. Both conserved end residues are part of each CDR3. The order of the fields is J gene, V gene, clone size, D gene, CDR3 protein, CDR3 DNA. The D gene is left open where the match is weak. Size tells how often a clone was seen (once, few, many) or the class of an expanded clone, and some rows leave it out.

>TRBJ2-1|TRBV5-1|.|.
CASSLDAIGRDEQFF
TGCGCCAGCAGCTTGGACGCCATCGGCCGGGATGAGCAGTTCTTC
>TRBJ1-4|TRBV6-1|.|TRBD1
CASSRVSGGEKLFF
TGTGCCAGCAGTCGGGTTTCAGGGGGTGAAAAACTGTTTTTT
>TRBJ2-3|TRBV5-1|.|.
CASSPLGDPRDTQYF
TGCGCCAGCAGCCCGCTAGGGGACCCCAGGGATACGCAGTATTTT
>TRBJ2-1|TRBV27|few|.
CASSHTEGVDEQFF
TGTGCCAGCAGTCATACTGAGGGGGTCGATGAGCAGTTCTTC
>TRBJ2-1|TRBV5-1|.|.
CASSFPGRPGNEQFF
TGCGCCAGCAGCTTTCCGGGCCGCCCGGGGAATGAGCAGTTCTTC
>TRBJ2-3|TRBV10-3|.|.
CAISEGASWATDTQYF
TGTGCCATCAGTGAGGGGGCTAGTTGGGCCACAGATACGCAGTATTTT
>TRBJ1-4|TRBV7-9|.|.
CASSPPAGEKLFF
TGTGCCAGCAGCCCCCCAGCAGGAGAAAAACTGTTTTTT
>TRBJ2-4|TRBV19|.|TRBD1
CASSWGQGRAKNIQYF
TGTGCCAGTAGTTGGGGACAGGGAAGAGCCAAAAACATTCAGTACTTC
>TRBJ2-1|TRBV5-5|.|.
CASSLIRSSSYNEQFF
TGTGCCAGCAGCTTGATCCGGTCAAGCTCCTACAATGAGCAGTTCTTC
>TRBJ2-6|TRBV5-1|.|.
CASSFTPTGSSGANVLTF
TGCGCCAGCAGCTTTACCCCAACGGGCAGCTCTGGGGCCAACGTCCTGACTTTC
>TRBJ2-1|TRBV27|once|.
CASSFSPPRNYNEQFF
TGTGCCAGCAGTTTTTCCCCACCTCGGAACTACAATGAGCAGTTCTTC
>TRBJ1-1|TRBV29-1|.|.
CSARSINTEAFF
TGCAGCGCCCGGAGCATTAACACTGAAGCTTTCTTT
>TRBJ2-3|TRBV5-1|.|TRBD1
CASSMSGTGKPDTQYF
TGCGCCAGCAGCATGTCCGGGACAGGGAAGCCAGATACGCAGTATTTT
>TRBJ2-2|TRBV7-3|.|.
CASSLSGDTGELFF
TGTGCCAGCAGCTTATCCGGAGACACCGGGGAGCTGTTTTTT
>TRBJ2-1|TRBV7-2|.|TRBD2
CASSLAPSGSSYNEQFF
TGTGCCAGCAGCTTAGCGCCGAGCGGGAGTTCCTACAATGAGCAGTTCTTC
>TRBJ1-2|TRBV6-5|.|TRBD1
CASSSPTGVGGYTF
TGTGCCAGCAGTTCACCGACAGGGGTTGGAGGCTACACCTTC
>TRBJ2-4|TRBV5-1|.|.
CASSPQTGAKNIQYF
TGCGCCAGCAGCCCCCAGACGGGAGCCAAAAACATTCAGTACTTC
>TRBJ2-1|TRBV6-6|.|.
CASIQGPSYNEQFF
TGTGCCAGCATACAGGGCCCCTCCTACAATGAGCAGTTCTTC
>TRBJ2-2|TRBV19|.|TRBD2
CASSAAGGFTGELFF
TGTGCCAGTAGTGCGGCGGGGGGATTCACCGGGGAGCTGTTTTTT
>TRBJ2-2|TRBV6-1|few|.
CASSNRGAPGGELFF
TGTGCCAGCAGTAACCGGGGGGCTCCCGGGGGGGAGCTGTTTTTT
>TRBJ1-1|TRBV19|.|TRBD1
CASSSPGGGTGVEAFF
TGTGCCAGTAGTTCCCCGGGTGGAGGGACAGGGGTGGAAGCTTTCTTT
>TRBJ1-5|TRBV19|.|.
CASSIQDLTDQPQHF
TGTGCCAGTAGTATCCAGGATTTGACAGATCAGCCCCAGCATTTT
>TRBJ1-6|TRBV6-5|.|.
CASRGLGSPLHF
TGTGCCAGCAGGGGCTTGGGGTCACCCCTCCACTTT
>TRBJ1-2|TRBV9|.|.
CASSPSPGAIERYTF
TGTGCCAGCAGCCCCAGCCCAGGGGCAATTGAGCGGTACACCTTC
>TRBJ2-7|TRBV6-6|.|.
CASRISGSDSYEQYF
TGTGCCAGTAGGATCTCGGGTAGCGACTCCTACGAGCAGTACTTC
>TRBJ2-3|TRBV30|.|.
CAWTPLGRDDTQYF
TGTGCCTGGACCCCCCTAGGGAGAGATGATACGCAGTATTTT
>TRBJ2-3|TRBV7-3|.|TRBD1
CASSLGTGPSTDTQYF
TGTGCCAGCAGCTTAGGGACAGGGCCTAGCACAGATACGCAGTATTTT
>TRBJ2-7|TRBV28|.|TRBD1
CASSLNPGQGMTYEQYF
TGTGCCAGCAGTTTAAACCCGGGACAGGGTATGACCTACGAGCAGTACTTC
>TRBJ2-3|TRBV5-1|.|.
CASSYSGDTQYF
TGCGCCAGCAGCTATAGTGGAGATACGCAGTATTTT
>TRBJ2-6|TRBV5-1|.|.
CASRVGEAFGGANVLTF
TGCGCCAGCCGCGTTGGGGAGGCCTTTGGAGGGGCCAACGTCCTGACTTTC
>TRBJ2-5|TRBV27|.|TRBD2
CASSSIAGVGETQYF
TGTGCCAGCAGTTCGATAGCGGGAGTCGGTGAGACCCAGTACTTC
>TRBJ2-2|TRBV5-1|few|.
CASSSTLEGSGELFF
TGCGCCAGCAGCTCGACGCTGGAGGGGTCGGGGGAGCTGTTTTTT
>TRBJ2-1|TRBV2|.|.
CASSSDRAQFF
TGTGCCAGCAGTTCGGACAGAGCCCAGTTCTTC
>TRBJ1-5|TRBV27|.|.
CASRINSNQPQHF
TGTGCCAGCAGAATAAATAGCAATCAGCCCCAGCATTTT
>TRBJ2-3|TRBV2|.|TRBD1
CASSEALGQGSSDTQYF
TGTGCCAGCAGTGAAGCGCTTGGACAGGGGTCATCAGATACGCAGTATTTT
>TRBJ1-4|TRBV5-1|.|.
CASSLGALGEKLFF
TGCGCCAGCAGCTTGGGGGCCTTGGGGGAAAAACTGTTTTTT
>TRBJ2-3|TRBV6-1|.|.
CASRDDPIIDTQYF
TGTGCCAGCAGGGATGACCCAATAATAGATACGCAGTATTTT
>TRBJ2-3|TRBV5-6|.|.
CASTRAGYSTDTQYF
TGTGCCAGCACCCGAGCGGGCTATAGCACAGATACGCAGTATTTT
>TRBJ1-2|TRBV25-1|.|.
CATEGRNYGYTF
TGTGCCACCGAGGGGCGGAACTATGGCTACACCTTC
>TRBJ2-7|TRBV28|.|.
CASSFHSTNRGMQYF
TGTGCCAGCAGTTTCCACAGTACCAATCGAGGTATGCAGTACTTC
>TRBJ2-3|TRBV7-6|.|.
CASSLGLSDTQYF
TGTGCCAGCAGTCTAGGACTTTCAGATACGCAGTATTTT
>TRBJ2-5|TRBV28|.|TRBD2
CASSPRASGSIGYQETQYF
TGTGCCAGCAGTCCCCGGGCTAGCGGGAGTATCGGGTACCAAGAGACCCAGTACTTC
>TRBJ2-7|TRBV18|.|.
CASSPSKGSSYEQYF
TGTGCCAGCTCCCCGAGTAAGGGGAGCTCCTACGAGCAGTACTTC
>TRBJ1-1|TRBV27|.|.
CASSLSWAGMNTEAFF
TGTGCCAGCAGTTTATCGTGGGCAGGGATGAACACTGAAGCTTTCTTT
>TRBJ1-2|TRBV19|.|.
CAIKTRSEGLGGYTF
TGTGCCATAAAGACCCGCTCCGAGGGTCTGGGCGGCTACACCTTC
>TRBJ1-5|TRBV11-2|.|.
CASSLDSSNQPQHF
TGTGCCAGCAGCTTAGACAGCTCTAATCAGCCCCAGCATTTT
>TRBJ1-3|TRBV5-1|.|.
CASSLGPSRYSGNTIYF
TGCGCCAGCAGCCTTGGACCGTCGCGCTACTCTGGAAACACCATATATTTT
>TRBJ2-7|TRBV6-1|.|TRBD2
CASRPGLAGSQGQYF
TGTGCCAGCAGACCGGGACTAGCGGGATCCCAAGGGCAGTACTTC
>TRBJ2-4|TRBV9|medium-sized|TRBD1
CASSVGQGISKNIQYF
TGTGCCAGCAGCGTAGGACAGGGGATCTCCAAAAACATTCAGTACTTC
>TRBJ2-5|TRBV9|.|.
CASSVDGPETQYF
TGTGCCAGCAGCGTAGATGGACCAGAGACCCAGTACTTC
>TRBJ2-3|TRBV18|few|TRBD2
CASSPLSGGRADTQYF
TGTGCCAGCTCACCACTTAGCGGGGGACGGGCAGATACGCAGTATTTT
>TRBJ2-3|TRBV6-4|once|.
CASSGHGEADTQYF
TGTGCCAGCAGTGGGCACGGGGAGGCAGATACGCAGTATTTT
>TRBJ2-5|TRBV6-6|.|TRBD2
CASDPGGTVLQETQYF
TGTGCCAGCGACCCCGGGGGGACCGTTCTCCAAGAGACCCAGTACTTC
>TRBJ2-5|TRBV5-6|.|TRBD2
CASSRRGGQETQYF
TGTGCCAGCAGCCGGCGGGGGGGGCAAGAGACCCAGTACTTC
>TRBJ1-1|TRBV7-9|.|.
CASSLAGTAGFHGEAFF
TGTGCCAGCAGCTTAGCGGGCACGGCAGGGTTCCATGGTGAAGCTTTCTTT
>TRBJ2-3|TRBV9|once|.
CASSGSGLTGTDTQYF
TGTGCCAGCAGCGGCAGCGGGTTAACCGGGACAGATACGCAGTATTTT
>TRBJ2-1|TRBV7-2|.|TRBD2
CASSRDYSGREQFF
TGTGCCAGCAGCCGGGACTACTCAGGAAGGGAGCAGTTCTTC
>TRBJ2-1|TRBV5-1|.|TRBD2
CASSLGLAGVDEQFF
TGCGCCAGCAGCCTCGGACTAGCGGGGGTAGATGAGCAGTTCTTC
>TRBJ1-2|TRBV19|few|.
CASSIGAEYGYTF
TGTGCCAGTAGTATAGGGGCGGAATATGGCTACACCTTC